This paragraph covers one T cell receptor (beta chain) sequence. This clonotype occurred a few times. Its antigen target is currently unknown. No quality values exist for individual bases; no much larger clone is one base distant. TCR beta CDR3 regions were amplified from RNA transcripts. For the first round of RT-PCR on the TCR CDR3, the HTBI primer set was used together with the Qiagen OneStep RT-PCR kit. A second multiplex PCR round built the libraries, followed by size selection and purification. Libraries were sequenced paired-end with 100 bp reads on an Illumina HiSeq2000. Per the source publication's procedure: Raw data were processed with SOAPnuke, discarding reads with adapters, uncalled bases, mean Phred below 15, or no exact constant-primer or identifier match. COPE v1.2.5 was used to merge high-quality paired reads, and clonotypes were defined as unique nucleotide sequences. MiTCR v1.1 was used to align clonotypes to the IMGT TRBV, TRBD and TRBJ reference segments. The analysis was restricted to V-J combinations with a frequency above 0.0001, which together covered 99.2% of the repertoires. A TCS score was defined as the ratio between F50 (clonal expansion) and ExV (chaos), using BLOSUM62-based TCRdist between CDR3 peptides within each V-J. Welch's t-statistics and random forest reduced fewer than 550 V-J features to roughly 13, which were used in a naive Bayes classifier (R e1071). The raw public data were reprocessed by TCRdb itself: fastp quality trimming at Q25, MiXCR clonotype calling, in-frame beta chains only. Rows are combined by CDR3 protein, so each entry shows the most common genes and DNA. The V and J calls and clone size come from TCRdb's table, not from the authors' own analysis. The sample profile shows around 350,000 distinct CDR3 sequences; just under 25% of them were found once. In total, the top ten clones hold around 70% of the sample.

The data are from a study of T cells in Graves' hyperthyroidism and ophthalmopathy (dated by TCRdb to 2018 to 2020). Concerning the study at large: Peripheral blood was sampled at the time of initial diagnosis, prior to any treatment. To identify TCR V-J signatures that set the groups apart, the researchers used a discovery cohort of more than 95 patients, made up of under 45 with Graves' ophthalmopathy and about 60 with stable Graves' hyperthyroidism. Prospective prediction of ophthalmopathy was tested in an independent validation cohort of fewer than 20 hyperthyroidism patients and some 17 patients who later progressed to ophthalmopathy. The roughly 91 discovery patients were randomly split 7:3 into training and test sets. The study also compared thyroid tissue and blood T-cell repertoires from more than five Graves' hyperthyroidism patients. After blood sampling, hyperthyroidism patients were treated with methimazole at a starting dose of 30 mg daily, and ophthalmopathy patients were treated with high-dose intravenous methylprednisolone. The paper describes TCR Vbeta CDR3 sequencing of about 140 peripheral blood samples, made up of 43 ophthalmopathy patients, approximately 73 hyperthyroidism patients and around 17 progressor patients. Points the paper makes about the study in general: In cross-validation, a model built on a 13 V-J signature told ophthalmopathy apart from stable hyperthyroidism with approximately 91% sensitivity and 81% to 82% specificity, and in testing the same model reached 80%/75%. Most expanded thyroid clonotypes (frequency above 0.001) were also found in blood, which suggests that blood repertoires may mirror thyroid immune responses. In validation, the model predicted progression to ophthalmopathy with around 71% sensitivity and roughly 72% specificity, a median of 6.5 months before onset. Sample size was not statistically predetermined, and blinding of investigators to group allocation was not performed.

Graves' hyperthyroidism was defined as stable when no progression to ophthalmopathy occurred over 18 months of follow-up. Hyperthyroidism patients were newly diagnosed, with disease duration under 2 months, and aged 18 to 65 years. Any patient with an uncontrolled infection, another autoimmune disease, pregnancy or lactation was excluded. Diagnoses relied on clinical symptoms, serum thyroxine and TRAb, thyroid ultrasound and orbital computed tomography. Ficoll-Paque density gradient centrifugation was used to isolate PBMCs from around 10 ml of fresh peripheral blood. Total RNA was extracted using Trizol reagent, and RNA quality was assessed on an Agilent 2100 Bioanalyzer. The CDR3 measures 14 amino acids from cysteine to phenylalanine. Only the CDR3 DNA stays, 42 bases, in frame from base 1. For this chain, trimming is 2 bases at the V end and 4 bases at the J end, and the number of junction bases without a gene match is 4. Sequences SEHNR (CDR1) and FQNEAQ (CDR2) are obtained from the germline V gene (reference sequence).

The specimen sequenced was blood. The chain links TRBV7-9 with TRBJ1-1; 7 junctional bases match TRBD1. This receptor was taken from a man over 45 with Graves' hyperthyroidism. The CDR3 sequence is CASSLKGASTEAFF. The DNA sequence reads TGTGCCAGCAGCTTAAAGGGGGCGAGCACTGAAGCTTTCTTT.